This T cell receptor (beta chain) was obtained from a study of blood T cell repertoires in COVID-19. At the level of the study: Spain, Italy and the United States supplied samples that represented acute and convalescent COVID-19. The analysed material was cDNA or gDNA that came from T cells, B-cell-depleted T cells, or PBMCs.

Trimming stripped 0 bases from V and 1 base from J, with 13 bases between. Per germline, CDR1 SQVTM and CDR2 ANQGSEA. The CDR3 sequence is 16 residues long. Only in-frame clones appear in the TCRdb table, and some are missing; sequencing was by immunoSEQ multiplex PCR. This sample has about 180,000 clones, with roughly 77% found just once. While infection was still active, Seattle patients were enrolled and then followed longitudinally. The V call is TRBV29-1, the J call TRBJ2-1; possibly TRBD1 for D (5 bases). This receptor was obtained from a woman older than 75 with COVID-19, enrolled during active disease. Sequencing was done on a sample of peripheral blood. DNA for the CDR3: TGCAGCGTTGAAGATGGGCGACAGTCATCCTACAATGAGCAGTTCTTC. Translating gives CSVEDGRQSSYNEQFF.